This T cell receptor (beta chain) was documented in a study of T-cell reconstitution after alpha-beta-depleted transplantation in children. Broader study findings: After transplant, high TCRbeta diversity at day 60 in some patients arose from surviving recipient T cells and thymic progenitors. Most T-cell counts and diversity one year after the transplant came from T cells that were newly produced. Several hundred expanded graft clones reportedly supplied alpha-beta T cells about two months after transplant.

During its preparation, the TCRbeta library received unique molecular identifiers. From the PCR reads, TCRdb called clonotypes with MiXCR, one entry per CDR3 protein. The table lists some 120,000 distinct CDR3 sequences, 10% of them singletons. The CDR3 sequence is 15 residues long. Germline CDR1 SGHTS, CDR2 YDEGEE. V gave up 4 bases and J gave up 5 bases; unmatched junction bases: 6. This clonotype was seen more than once but under ten times. No antigen is known for it. The chain is built from TRBV5-8 and TRBJ2-1, with 10 bases fitting TRBD2. The clonotype comes from a boy younger than 10 with acute lymphoblastic leukemia, due to receive a stem cell transplant. This material consisted of PBMCs, taken before TCRalphabeta/CD19-depleted stem cell transplant. CDR3 bases: TGTGCCAGCAGCCGAGGACTAGCGGCTAACAATGAGCAGTTCTTC. Translation: CASSRGLAANNEQFF.